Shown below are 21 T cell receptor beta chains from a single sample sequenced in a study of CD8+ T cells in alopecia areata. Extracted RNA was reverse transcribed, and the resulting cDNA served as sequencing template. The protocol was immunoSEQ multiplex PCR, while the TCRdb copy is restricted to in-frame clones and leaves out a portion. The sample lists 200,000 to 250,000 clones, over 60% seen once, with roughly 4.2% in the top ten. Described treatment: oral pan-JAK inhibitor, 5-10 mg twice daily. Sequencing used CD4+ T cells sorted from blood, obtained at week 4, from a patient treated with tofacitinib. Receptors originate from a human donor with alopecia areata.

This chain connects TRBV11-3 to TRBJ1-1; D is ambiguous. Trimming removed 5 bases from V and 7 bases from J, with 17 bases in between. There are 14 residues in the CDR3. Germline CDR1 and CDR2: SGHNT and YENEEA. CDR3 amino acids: CASSPAASGSEAFF. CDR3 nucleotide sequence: TGTGCCAGCAGCCCAGCGGCGAGCGGGAGTGAAGCTTTCTTT.

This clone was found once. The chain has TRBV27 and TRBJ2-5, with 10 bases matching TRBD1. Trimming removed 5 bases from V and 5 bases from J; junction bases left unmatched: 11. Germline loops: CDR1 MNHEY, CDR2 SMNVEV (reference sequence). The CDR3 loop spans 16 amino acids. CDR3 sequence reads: CASSPRQGAAWETQYF. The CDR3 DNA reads TGTGCCAGCAGTCCTCGACAGGGGGCAGCGTGGGAGACCCAGTACTTC.

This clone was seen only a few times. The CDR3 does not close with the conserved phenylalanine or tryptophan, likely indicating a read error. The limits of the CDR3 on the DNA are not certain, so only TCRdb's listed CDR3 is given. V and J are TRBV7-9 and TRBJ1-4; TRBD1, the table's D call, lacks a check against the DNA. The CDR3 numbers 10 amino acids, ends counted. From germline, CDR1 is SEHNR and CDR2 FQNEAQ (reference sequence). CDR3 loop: CASSSETKGA.

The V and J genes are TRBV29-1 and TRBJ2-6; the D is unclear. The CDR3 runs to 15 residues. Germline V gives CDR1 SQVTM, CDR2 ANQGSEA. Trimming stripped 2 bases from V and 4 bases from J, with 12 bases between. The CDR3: CSVEPSASGANVLTF. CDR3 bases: TGCAGCGTTGAACCCTCGGCCAGCGGGGCCAACGTCCTGACTTTC.

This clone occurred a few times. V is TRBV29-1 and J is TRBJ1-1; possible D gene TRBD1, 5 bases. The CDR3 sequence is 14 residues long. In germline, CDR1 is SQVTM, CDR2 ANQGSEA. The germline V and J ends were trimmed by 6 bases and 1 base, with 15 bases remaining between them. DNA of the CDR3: TGCAGCGTCACCTCTGGGGGTCAGAACACTGAAGCTTTCTTT. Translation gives CSVTSGGQNTEAFF.

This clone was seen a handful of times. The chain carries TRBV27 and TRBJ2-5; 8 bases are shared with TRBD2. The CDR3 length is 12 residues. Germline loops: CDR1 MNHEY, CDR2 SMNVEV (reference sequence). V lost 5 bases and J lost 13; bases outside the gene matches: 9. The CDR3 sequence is CASSIQRGSLYF. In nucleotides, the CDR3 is TGTGCCAGCAGTATCCAGCGGGGGTCCTTGTACTTC.

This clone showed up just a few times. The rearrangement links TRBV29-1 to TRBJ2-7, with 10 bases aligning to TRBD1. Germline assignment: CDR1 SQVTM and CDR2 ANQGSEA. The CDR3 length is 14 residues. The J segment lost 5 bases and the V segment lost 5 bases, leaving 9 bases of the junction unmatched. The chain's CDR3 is CSVTRTGGRHEQYF. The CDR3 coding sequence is TGCAGCGTTACTCGGACAGGGGGGCGACACGAGCAGTACTTC.

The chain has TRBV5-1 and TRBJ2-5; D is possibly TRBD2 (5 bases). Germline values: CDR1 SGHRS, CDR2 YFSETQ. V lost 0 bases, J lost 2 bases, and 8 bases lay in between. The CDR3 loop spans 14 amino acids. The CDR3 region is CASSLGSDQETQYF. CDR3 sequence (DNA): TGCGCCAGCAGCTTGGGTAGCGATCAAGAGACCCAGTACTTC.

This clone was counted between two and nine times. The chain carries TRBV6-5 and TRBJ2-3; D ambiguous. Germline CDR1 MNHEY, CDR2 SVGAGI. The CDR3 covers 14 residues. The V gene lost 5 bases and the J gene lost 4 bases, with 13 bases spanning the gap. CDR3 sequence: CASSPEARADTQYF. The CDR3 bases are TGTGCCAGCAGTCCCGAAGCAAGGGCAGATACGCAGTATTTT.

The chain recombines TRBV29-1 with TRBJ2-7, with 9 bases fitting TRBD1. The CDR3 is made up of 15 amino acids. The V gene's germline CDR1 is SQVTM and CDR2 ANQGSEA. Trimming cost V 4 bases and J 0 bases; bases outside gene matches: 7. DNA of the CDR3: TGCAGCGTTGCGGGACAGGGTAAATCCTCCTACGAGCAGTACTTC. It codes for CSVAGQGKSSYEQYF.

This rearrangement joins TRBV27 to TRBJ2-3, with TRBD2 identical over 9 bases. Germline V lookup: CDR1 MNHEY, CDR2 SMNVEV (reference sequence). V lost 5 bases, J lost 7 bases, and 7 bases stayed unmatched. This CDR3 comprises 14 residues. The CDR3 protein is CASSQRTSAYTQYF. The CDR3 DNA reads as TGTGCCAGCAGTCAAAGGACTAGCGCCTATACGCAGTATTTT.

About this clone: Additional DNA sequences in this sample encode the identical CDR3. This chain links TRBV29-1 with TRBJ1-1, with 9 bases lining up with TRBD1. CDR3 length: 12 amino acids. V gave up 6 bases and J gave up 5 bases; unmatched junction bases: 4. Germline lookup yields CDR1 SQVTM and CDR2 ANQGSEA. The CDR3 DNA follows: TGCAGCGTGGGACAGGGTGGAACTGAAGCTTTCTTT. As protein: CSVGQGGTEAFF.

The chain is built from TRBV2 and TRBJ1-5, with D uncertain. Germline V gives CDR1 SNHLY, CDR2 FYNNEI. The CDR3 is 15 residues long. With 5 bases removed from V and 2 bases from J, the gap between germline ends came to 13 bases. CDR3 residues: CASSKQSGGNQPQHF. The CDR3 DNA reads TGTGCCAGCAGTAAACAGAGTGGCGGCAATCAGCCCCAGCATTTT.

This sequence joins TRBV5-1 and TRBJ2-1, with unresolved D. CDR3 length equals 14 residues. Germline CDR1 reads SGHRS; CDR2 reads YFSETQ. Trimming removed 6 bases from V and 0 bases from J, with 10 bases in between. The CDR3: CASKDTGSYNEQFF. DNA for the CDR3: TGCGCCAGCAAAGATACGGGCTCCTACAATGAGCAGTTCTTC.

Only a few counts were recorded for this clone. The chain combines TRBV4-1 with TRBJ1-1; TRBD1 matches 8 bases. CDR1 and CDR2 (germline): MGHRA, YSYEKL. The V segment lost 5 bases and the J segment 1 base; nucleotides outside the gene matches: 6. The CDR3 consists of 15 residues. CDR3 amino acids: CASSFQQGGNTEAFF. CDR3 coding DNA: TGCGCCAGCAGCTTTCAACAGGGGGGGAACACTGAAGCTTTCTTT.

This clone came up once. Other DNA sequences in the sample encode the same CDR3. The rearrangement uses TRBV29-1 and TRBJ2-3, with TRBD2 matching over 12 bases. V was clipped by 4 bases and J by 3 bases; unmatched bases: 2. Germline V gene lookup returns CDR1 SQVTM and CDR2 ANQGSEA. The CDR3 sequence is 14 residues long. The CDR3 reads CSVAGLAGTDTQYF. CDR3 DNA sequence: TGCAGCGTTGCTGGACTAGCGGGGACAGATACGCAGTATTTT.

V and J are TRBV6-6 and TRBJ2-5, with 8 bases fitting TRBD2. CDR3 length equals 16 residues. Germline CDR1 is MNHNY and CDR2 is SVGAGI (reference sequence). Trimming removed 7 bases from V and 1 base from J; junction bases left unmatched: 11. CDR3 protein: CASIIGRGGLQETQYF. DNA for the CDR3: TGTGCCAGCATTATAGGCCGGGGGGGCCTCCAAGAGACCCAGTACTTC.

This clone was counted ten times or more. This CDR3 is CASSPPTGAKNIQYF. For the CDR3, the DNA is TGCGCCAGCAGCCCGCCAACAGGGGCCAAAAACATTCAGTACTTC. The J gene is TRBJ2-4, the V gene TRBV5-1; a weak D match, TRBD1 (6 bases). V lost 4 bases to trimming and J lost 1 base, with 12 bases between them. Germline values: CDR1 SGHRS, CDR2 YFSETQ. The length of the CDR3 is 15 residues. Full variable domain (missing parts from reference TRBV5-1 and TRBJ2-4): KAGVTQTPRYLIKTRGQQVTLSCSPISGHRSVSWYQQTPGQGLQFLFEYFSETQRNKGNFPGRFSGRQFSNSRSEMNVSTLELGDSALYLCASSPPTGAKNIQYFGAGTRLSVL.

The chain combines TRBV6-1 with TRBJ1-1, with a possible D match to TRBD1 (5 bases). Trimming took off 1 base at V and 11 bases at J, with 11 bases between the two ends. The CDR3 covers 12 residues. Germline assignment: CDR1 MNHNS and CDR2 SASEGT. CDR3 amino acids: CASSEEGRGAFF. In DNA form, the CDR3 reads TGTGCCAGCAGTGAAGAAGGGCGGGGGGCTTTCTTT.

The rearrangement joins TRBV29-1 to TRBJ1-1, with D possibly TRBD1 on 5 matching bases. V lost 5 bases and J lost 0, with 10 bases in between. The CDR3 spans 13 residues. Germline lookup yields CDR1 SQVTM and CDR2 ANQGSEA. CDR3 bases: TGCAGCGTTCGGGGGACCATGAACACTGAAGCTTTCTTT. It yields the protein CSVRGTMNTEAFF. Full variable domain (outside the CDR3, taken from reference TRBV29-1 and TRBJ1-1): SAVISQKPSRDICQRGTSLTIQCQVDSQVTMMFWYRQQPGQSLTLIATANQGSEATYESGFVIDKFPISRPNLTFSTLTVSNMSPEDSSIYLCSVRGTMNTEAFFGQGTRLTVV.

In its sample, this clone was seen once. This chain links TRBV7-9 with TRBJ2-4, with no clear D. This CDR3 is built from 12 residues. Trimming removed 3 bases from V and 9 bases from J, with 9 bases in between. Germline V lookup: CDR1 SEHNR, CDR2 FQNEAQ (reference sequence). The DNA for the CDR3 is TGTGCCAGCAGCTTGGACGTAGGCATTCAGTACTTC. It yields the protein CASSLDVGIQYF.